The 31 T cell receptor beta chains listed next were all sequenced from one sample in a study of blood T cell repertoires in COVID-19. The table came from immunoSEQ multiplex PCR; TCRdb's copy has only in-frame clones and leaves some out. The sample holds tens of thousands of clones, approximately 88% seen once. The source material was peripheral blood. All receptors come from a man aged 45-65 years with acute or convalescent COVID-19.

A single count supports this clone. The V gene is TRBV7-2, the J gene TRBJ1-1; a possible D gene is TRBD1 (5 bases). From germline, CDR1 is SGHTA and CDR2 FQGNSA. V was clipped by 1 base and J by 5 bases, with 14 bases between them. The CDR3 is 15 amino acids. The DNA for the CDR3 is TGTGCCAGCAGCTTAGAATGGGGGGAATTGACTGAAGCTTTCTTT. Its translation: CASSLEWGELTEAFF. Full variable domain (rest looked up from reference TRBV7-2 and TRBJ1-1): GAGVSQSPSNKVTEKGKDVELRCDPISGHTALYWYRQSLGQGLEFLIYFQGNSAPDKSGLPSDRFSAERTGGSVSTLTIQRTQQEDSAVYLCASSLEWGELTEAFFGQGTRLTVV.

This clone was observed once. The rearrangement links TRBV6-5 to TRBJ2-7; 13 bases line up with TRBD2. The CDR3 is 14 amino acids. J was trimmed by 7 bases and V by 7 bases; bases with no gene match: 7. Germline V gene sequence: CDR1 MNHEY, CDR2 SVGAGI. CDR3 sequence reads: CASKGLAGRGEQYF. As DNA, the CDR3 is TGTGCCAGCAAGGGACTAGCGGGGCGAGGAGAGCAGTACTTC.

The chain employs TRBV10-3 and TRBJ2-2; D not resolved. The ends were cut back, 0 bases at V and 4 bases at J, with 6 bases in the middle. The CDR3 consists of 14 residues. Germline V gene lookup returns CDR1 ENHRY and CDR2 SYGVKD. CDR3 region: CAISESSGTGELFF. The CDR3 bases are TGTGCCATCAGTGAGTCGTCGGGCACCGGGGAGCTGTTTTTT.

J is TRBJ2-1 and V is TRBV4-2; TRBD1 matches at 10 bases. This CDR3 is built from 15 residues. V was clipped by 4 bases and J by 5 bases; unmatched bases: 5. Germline CDR1 reads LGHNA; CDR2 reads YNFKEQ. The CDR3 region has the DNA TGTGCCAGCAGCCTGCGGGACAGGGGACACAATGAGCAGTTCTTC. Encoded protein: CASSLRDRGHNEQFF.

This chain joins TRBV5-6 and TRBJ2-3; 8 bases map to TRBD2. The germline V gene has CDR1 SGHDT and CDR2 YYEEEE. Losses at the gene ends were 0 bases for V and 2 bases for J; bases not matched to a gene: 8. The CDR3 extends over 17 amino acids. The CDR3 is CASSLGLAGQNTDTQYF. The CDR3 DNA follows: TGTGCCAGCAGCTTGGGGCTAGCGGGCCAAAACACAGATACGCAGTATTTT.

This sequence joins TRBV3-1 (or the pseudogene TRBV3-2) and TRBJ2-5; TRBD2 matches at 8 bases. Per germline, CDR1 LGHDT and CDR2 YNNKEL (reference sequence). This CDR3 contains 12 residues. The V and J ends lost 3 bases and 7 bases, in that order; junction bases with no gene match: 1. The CDR3 here is CASSHREGTQYF. CDR3 DNA sequence: TGTGCCAGCAGCCATCGGGAGGGGACCCAGTACTTC.

The chain has TRBV19 and TRBJ2-3; TRBD2 matches at 10 bases. The germline gives CDR1 LNHDA, CDR2 SQIVND (reference sequence). The length of the CDR3 is 15 residues. V dropped 6 bases and J dropped 4; count of bases not matched to a gene: 7. The CDR3 reads CASRAASGSADTQYF. The CDR3 region has the DNA TGTGCCAGTAGGGCCGCTAGCGGGAGTGCAGATACGCAGTATTTT.

The CDR3 here is CASSARGTNEKLFF. The CDR3 DNA reads TGTGCCAGCAGCGCCCGGGGAACTAATGAAAAACTGTTTTTT. V gene TRBV2 combines with J gene TRBJ1-4; unclear D gene. Germline loops: CDR1 SNHLY, CDR2 FYNNEI. This CDR3 contains 14 residues. Trimming shortened V by 6 bases and J by 1 base, and 9 bases separated the two germline ends. Complete variable domain (other parts from reference TRBV2 and TRBJ1-4): EPEVTQTPSHQVTQMGQEVILRCVPISNHLYFYWYRQILGQKVEFLVSFYNNEISEKSEIFDDQFSVERPDGSNFTLKIRSTKLEDSAMYFCASSARGTNEKLFFGSGTQLSVL.

The rearrangement joins TRBV12-3 or TRBV12-4 to TRBJ2-3; D gene unclear. V shed 3 bases and J shed 4 bases, with 8 bases lying between them. The CDR3 spans 13 residues. CDR3 nucleotide sequence: TGTGCCAGCAGTTTTCAGGTCTCAGATACGCAGTATTTT. Protein product: CASSFQVSDTQYF.

V is TRBV6-4 and J is TRBJ1-3, with TRBD1 identical over 10 bases. CDR1 is MRHNA, CDR2 SNTAGT, per germline. The CDR3 has 13 amino acids. With V trimmed by 9 bases and J by 3 bases, 2 bases remained unmatched. The CDR3 sequence: CARGTGVGNTIYF. The CDR3 DNA reads TGTGCCAGGGGGACAGGGGTTGGAAACACCATATATTTT.

This clone is a singleton in its sample. The gene calls are TRBV5-1 and TRBJ2-1; 14 nucleotides agree with TRBD2. Losses at the gene ends were 3 bases for V and 7 bases for J; bases not matched to a gene: 6. The CDR3 consists of 16 residues. From germline, CDR1 is SGHRS and CDR2 YFSETQ. In nucleotides, the CDR3 is TGCGCCAGCAGCTCAACAGGGACTAGCGGGGGAAATGAGCAGTTCTTC. Translating gives CASSSTGTSGGNEQFF.

V is TRBV10-3 and J is TRBJ2-1; TRBD1 aligns across 9 bases. This CDR3 is built from 12 residues. The germline CDR1 and CDR2 sequences are ENHRY and SYGVKD. J was trimmed by 8 bases and V by 8 bases; bases with no gene match: 4. CDR3 residues: CAIRDREYEQFF. CDR3 DNA: TGTGCCATCCGGGACAGGGAGTATGAGCAGTTCTTC.

The gene calls are TRBV24-1 and TRBJ2-7; 7 positions agree with TRBD2. Germline loops: CDR1 KGHDR, CDR2 SFDVKD. This CDR3 spans 13 amino acids. J lost 3 bases, V lost 10 bases, and 8 bases had no gene match. CDR3 residues: CATASGTNYEQYF. The CDR3 coding sequence is TGTGCCACAGCGAGCGGGACCAACTACGAGCAGTACTTC.

The V and J genes are TRBV28 and TRBJ1-2; 9 bases fit TRBD1. The ends lost 6 bases at V and 7 bases at J; junction bases unmatched: 9. The CDR3 is 14 amino acids. Germline CDR1 reads MDHEN; CDR2 reads SYDVKM. The DNA for the CDR3 is TGTGCCAGCAGGGCACCGGGACAGGGTCTTGGCTACACCTTC. Translated, it gives CASRAPGQGLGYTF.

The chain employs TRBV11-2 and TRBJ1-2, with D perhaps matching TRBD1 (5 bases). V dropped 1 base and J dropped 3 bases, with 6 bases sitting between them. This CDR3 region has 13 residues. Germline-derived CDR1 and CDR2 are SGHAT and FQNNGV. In nucleotides, the CDR3 is TGTGCCAGCAGCTTAGGGGGGGACTATGGCTACACCTTC. Translated, it gives CASSLGGDYGYTF.

This rearrangement joins TRBV4-3 to TRBJ2-4, with 11 bases that match TRBD2. The V gene's germline CDR1 is LGHNA and CDR2 YSLEER. The CDR3 has 22 amino acids. After removal of 0 bases from V and 1 base from J, the junction contained 17 bases not matched to a gene. The CDR3 DNA reads as TGCGCCAGCAGCCAAGATGGGGCTAGCGGGGGGTCGAAAAGTATGGCCAAAAACATTCAGTACTTC. This sequence encodes CASSQDGASGGSKSMAKNIQYF.

The V call is TRBV7-2, the J call TRBJ1-3, with 10 bases aligning to TRBD1. CDR3 length: 14 residues. Germline values: CDR1 SGHTA, CDR2 FQGNSA. After removal of 3 bases from V and 8 bases from J, the junction contained 4 bases not matched to a gene. The CDR3 coding sequence is TGTGCCAGCAGCTTCCCGGACAGGGGGGACACCATATATTTT. Protein product: CASSFPDRGDTIYF.

Only one count was recorded for this clone. The chain joins TRBV10-3 to TRBJ1-2; D is unclear. The V end lost 2 bases, the J end lost 2 bases, and 9 bases lay between the germline ends. The CDR3 length is 14 residues. Germline loops: CDR1 ENHRY, CDR2 SYGVKD. This CDR3 reads CAISEASVNYGYTF. As DNA, the CDR3 is TGTGCCATCAGTGAGGCCTCGGTCAACTATGGCTACACCTTC.

The DNA of the CDR3 is TGTGCCAGCAGCAGCCAGAGGACAGACAATGAGCAGTTCTTC. Protein: CASSSQRTDNEQFF. The V gene is TRBV6-2 or TRBV6-3, the J gene TRBJ2-1; D may be TRBD1 (6 bases). Germline V CDR1 and CDR2: MNHEY, SVGEGT. V lost 6 bases, J lost 5 bases, and 14 bases lay in between. The CDR3 totals 14 residues.

The chain uses TRBV28 and TRBJ1-1; D unresolved. This CDR3 region has 14 residues. V was shortened by 3 bases and J by 0 bases, with 8 bases between the two germline ends. Germline lookup yields CDR1 MDHEN and CDR2 SYDVKM. The CDR3 coding sequence is TGTGCCAGCAGTTTGGCCGGGGTGAACACTGAAGCTTTCTTT. As protein: CASSLAGVNTEAFF.

To note about this clone: The identical CDR3 is also encoded by other nucleotide sequences in the sample. V usage is TRBV5-1 and J usage is TRBJ2-2; D is possibly TRBD2 (5 bases). Germline CDR1 is SGHRS and CDR2 is YFSETQ. The V end lost 5 bases, the J end lost 0 bases, and 8 bases lay between the germline ends. This CDR3 has 14 residues. CDR3 protein: CASSWTANTGELFF. For the CDR3, the DNA is TGCGCCAGCAGTTGGACTGCGAACACCGGGGAGCTGTTTTTT.

The rearrangement uses TRBV27 and TRBJ1-5; tentative D call: TRBD1 (5 bases). Trimming removed 3 bases from V and 3 bases from J, with 6 bases in between. Germline values: CDR1 MNHEY, CDR2 SMNVEV (reference sequence). This CDR3 spans 13 amino acids. The CDR3 nucleotides are TGTGCCAGCAGTTTGGGACTCAATCAGCCCCAGCATTTT. It is translated as CASSLGLNQPQHF.

This clone appeared a single time. V usage is TRBV7-2 and J usage is TRBJ2-3, with 12 bases lining up with TRBD2. The CDR3 loop spans 16 amino acids. Trimming took 5 bases from V and 2 from J; bases not matched to a gene: 5. Germline V gene lookup returns CDR1 SGHTA and CDR2 FQGNSA. CDR3 protein: CASSLRTSGDTDTQYF. CDR3 coding DNA: TGTGCCAGCAGCCTACGGACTAGCGGGGACACAGATACGCAGTATTTT.

V is TRBV5-1 and J is TRBJ1-1; weak D call: TRBD1 (5 bases). The CDR3 runs 15 residues. CDR1 and CDR2 from the germline V gene are SGHRS and YFSETQ. The ends were cut back, 0 bases at V and 5 bases at J, with 14 bases in the middle. CDR3 bases: TGCGCCAGCAGCTTGGAGAACCCGGGGGAGACTGAAGCTTTCTTT. Translating it yields CASSLENPGETEAFF.

The rearrangement links TRBV5-1 to TRBJ1-2, with 7 bases that match TRBD1. This CDR3 comprises 15 residues. V dropped 0 bases and J dropped 2; count of bases not matched to a gene: 4. The germline V gene has CDR1 SGHRS and CDR2 YFSETQ. The CDR3 DNA sequence: TGCGCCAGCAGCTTGGGAGAGGGGGCGAACTATGGCTACACCTTC. Protein sequence: CASSLGEGANYGYTF.

The chain employs TRBV7-9 and TRBJ1-6, with 7 bases identical to TRBD1. Per the germline V gene, CDR1 is SEHNR and CDR2 is FQNEAQ (reference sequence). The V and J ends lost 5 bases and 0 bases, in that order; junction bases with no gene match: 10. The CDR3 has 18 amino acids. The CDR3 region has the DNA TGTGCCAGCAGCCCCGGGACAGCTAAAAGCTCCTATAATTCACCCCTCCACTTT. Translated, it gives CASSPGTAKSSYNSPLHF. The variable domain in full, completed from reference TRBV7-9 and TRBJ1-6, reads DTGVSQNPRHKITKRGQNVTFRCDPISEHNRLYWYRQTLGQGPEFLTYFQNEAQLEKSRLLSDRFSAERPKGSFSTLEIQRTEQGDSAMYLCASSPGTAKSSYNSPLHFGNGTRLTVT.

The genes are TRBV28 and TRBJ1-2; D unresolved. Germline lookup yields CDR1 MDHEN and CDR2 SYDVKM. Trimming left V 6 bases short and J 4 bases short, with 6 bases between. The CDR3 is 11 amino acids. DNA for the CDR3: TGTGCCAGCAGCTCCGGCTATGGCTACACCTTC. The encoded protein is CASSSGYGYTF.

The V call is TRBV5-1, the J call TRBJ2-7; TRBD1 is a possible D gene (5 bases). The CDR3 sequence is 14 residues long. Germline V gene sequence: CDR1 SGHRS, CDR2 YFSETQ. V was shortened by 4 bases and J by 5 bases, with 16 bases between the two germline ends. As DNA, the CDR3 is TGCGCCAGCAGCCTGCAGCAGGGTTTGAACGAGCAGTACTTC. Translating gives CASSLQQGLNEQYF.

CDR3: CASNFAGSQETQYF. CDR3 DNA sequence: TGTGCCAGCAACTTCGCCGGGTCACAAGAGACCCAGTACTTC. The chain carries TRBV2 and TRBJ2-5, with no clear D. Between the trimmed V and J ends, which lost 7 bases and 2 bases, there was a span of 14 bases. Germline-derived CDR1 and CDR2 are SNHLY and FYNNEI. The CDR3 extends over 14 amino acids.

The J gene is TRBJ1-5, the V gene TRBV6-5, with TRBD1 matching over 9 bases. V lost 6 bases to trimming and J lost 4 bases; unmatched junction nucleotides: 4. Germline CDR1 reads MNHEY; CDR2 reads SVGAGI. CDR3 length: 14 residues. Here the CDR3 reads CASSLDRGNQPQHF. The CDR3, as DNA: TGTGCCAGCAGCCTTGACAGGGGGAATCAGCCCCAGCATTTT.

The chain has TRBV5-6 and TRBJ1-4, with a weak D call TRBD1 (5 bases). The CDR3 is 16 amino acids. Germline CDR1 is SGHDT and CDR2 is YYEEEE. V was shortened by 4 bases and J by 0 bases, with 13 bases between the two germline ends. As DNA, the CDR3 is TGTGCCAGCAGCCCAGGGCCAGCCGCAACTAATGAAAAACTGTTTTTT. It is translated as CASSPGPAATNEKLFF.